This passage covers 27 T cell receptor beta chains from one sample sequenced in a study of metastatic and nonmetastatic thyroid tumors (TCRdb year 2020). No treatment had been received by any patient before thyroid surgery. Receptors were amplified or captured by PCR. The instrument was an Illumina HiSeq 4000. Through fastp at Q25 and MiXCR, TCRdb rebuilt clones from the public reads, retaining in-frame beta chains. The sample yields roughly 18,000 clones; 34% were counted once. The top ten clonotypes cover approximately 11% of the sample. The sample was tumor tissue. The receptors stem from a male donor with papillary thyroid cancer or a benign thyroid nodule (not recorded which). Some clones in this sample may be carry-over from other donors' samples.

The rearrangement joins TRBV12-3 or TRBV12-4 to TRBJ2-1, with a tentative D call TRBD1 (6 bases). V was shortened by 5 bases and J by 0 bases, with 14 bases between the two germline ends. The CDR3 loop spans 16 amino acids. The CDR3: CASSRVDRSSYNEQFF. CDR3 coding DNA: TGTGCCAGCAGTCGCGTCGACAGGAGCTCCTACAATGAGCAGTTCTTC.

This clone was seen many times. The J gene is TRBJ2-2, the V gene TRBV6-1, with D possibly called TRBD1 or TRBD2 (7 bases each). Trimming removed 9 bases from V and 0 bases from J, with 14 bases in between. Germline V gene sequence: CDR1 MNHNS, CDR2 SASEGT. The CDR3 loop spans 15 amino acids. In nucleotides, the CDR3 is TGTGCCAGTCAGCGGGACAGCACGAACACCGGGGAGCTGTTTTTT. Residues: CASQRDSTNTGELFF.

The chain combines TRBV4-2 with TRBJ1-5, with 9 bases fitting TRBD1. With 4 bases clipped from V and 5 bases from J, the junction kept 9 bases outside the gene matches. Germline assignment: CDR1 LGHNA and CDR2 YNFKEQ. The CDR3 consists of 16 residues. The CDR3 loop reads CASSPGTGYVHQPQHF. CDR3 DNA sequence: TGTGCCAGCAGCCCCGGGACAGGGTACGTTCATCAGCCCCAGCATTTT.

V and J are TRBV30 and TRBJ2-7; 7 bases line up with TRBD2. The CDR3 loop spans 12 amino acids. Germline V lookup: CDR1 GTSNPN, CDR2 SVGIG (reference sequence). The J segment lost 5 bases and the V segment lost 3 bases, leaving 4 bases of the junction unmatched. The CDR3 protein is CAWRFGGDEQYF. The CDR3 DNA reads TGTGCCTGGAGATTTGGGGGGGACGAGCAGTACTTC.

V usage is TRBV28 and J usage is TRBJ1-6; D is ambiguous. Germline CDR1 reads MDHEN; CDR2 reads SYDVKM. V was cut by 10 bases and J by 14 bases, with 24 bases left in between. The CDR3 contains 14 residues. CDR3 in amino acids: CATNSGWVVGSLHF. In DNA, the CDR3 is TGTGCCACCAACTCGGGGTGGGTTGTTGGGTCCCTCCACTTT.

Only a few counts were recorded for this clone. It may be a read error: a sequence one base away is much more abundant. Other DNA sequences in this specimen translate into the identical CDR3. This rearrangement joins TRBV3-1 to TRBJ1-1, with D hard to call. V was shortened by 1 base and J by 10 bases, with 13 bases between the two germline ends. In germline, CDR1 is LGHDT, CDR2 YNNKEL (reference sequence). CDR3 length: 13 amino acids. CDR3 sequence (DNA): TGTGCCAGCAGCCAAGGTGTCTCGGGTTCAGCTTTCTTT. Amino acids: CASSQGVSGSAFF.

This clone was recorded many times. The rearrangement links TRBV29-1 to TRBJ2-1, with 8 nucleotides matching TRBD2. The V gene's germline CDR1 is SQVTM and CDR2 ANQGSEA. The CDR3 runs 14 residues. Unmatched junction bases numbered 8, after V lost 6 bases and J lost 4 bases. In DNA, the CDR3 is TGCAGCGTGGGGGGACTAGTCCTGTACAATGAGCAGTTCTTC. It specifies CSVGGLVLYNEQFF.

This clone was observed a few times. V is TRBV10-3 and J is TRBJ1-2, with no clear D. V was trimmed by 0 bases and J by 4 bases, leaving 9 bases between them. The germline V gene encodes CDR1 ENHRY and CDR2 SYGVKD. This CDR3 has 14 residues. The CDR3 here is CAISESPVAYGYTF. The CDR3 nucleotides read TGTGCCATCAGTGAGTCGCCGGTAGCCTATGGCTACACCTTC.

This clone was seen a handful of times. J is TRBJ2-7 and V is TRBV6-1, with a tentative D call TRBD2 (6 bases). Trimming pared 6 bases from V and 4 bases from J, leaving 16 bases between. The CDR3 is made up of 14 amino acids. Germline V CDR1 and CDR2: MNHNS, SASEGT. CDR3 in DNA: TGTGCCAGCAGCGGGGTCCTAGCGCCATACGAGCAGTACTTC. Protein product: CASSGVLAPYEQYF.

This clone was picked up many times. The gene calls are TRBV9 and TRBJ2-2; D assignment may be TRBD1 or TRBD2 (5 bases each). Deletions cut 4 bases from V and 4 bases from J, with 11 bases between. Germline lookup yields CDR1 SGDLS and CDR2 YYNGEE. The CDR3 spans 14 residues. CDR3 nucleotides: TGTGCCAGCAGCCCCCTTGGGGGCACCGGGGAGCTGTTTTTT. Translation: CASSPLGGTGELFF.

Relative to its sample, this clone is medium-sized. V usage is TRBV19 and J usage is TRBJ2-1, with 8 bases identical to TRBD1. The CDR3 is 15 residues long. Per the germline V gene, CDR1 is LNHDA and CDR2 is SQIVND (reference sequence). V shed 3 bases and J 4 bases; nucleotides not matched to a gene: 5. The CDR3 loop reads CASSMSRGPYNEQFF. The CDR3 coding sequence is TGTGCCAGTAGTATGTCCAGGGGGCCGTACAATGAGCAGTTCTTC.

By share, this clone ranks as medium-sized (0.01 to 0.1%). V and J are TRBV6-1 and TRBJ2-1; D not resolved. This CDR3 is 13 amino acids long. V was cut by 6 bases and J by 9 bases, with 15 bases left in between. Germline V gene sequence: CDR1 MNHNS, CDR2 SASEGT. CDR3 sequence (DNA): TGTGCCAGCAGCCGAATCCCGGGTGGTGAGCAGTTCTTC. Residues: CASSRIPGGEQFF.

This clone was recorded a few times. V gene TRBV15 combines with J gene TRBJ1-6; unclear D gene. CDR1 and CDR2 (germline): LNHNV, YYDKDF (reference sequence). The CDR3 extends over 16 amino acids. The V and J ends lost 3 bases and 9 bases respectively, with 18 bases between them. CDR3 DNA: TGTGCCACCAGCAGCGACCGGGCCCTCCGGGGTTCACCCCTCCACTTT. It is translated as CATSSDRALRGSPLHF.

This clone showed up many times. This chain connects TRBV3-1 to TRBJ2-5; 9 positions agree with TRBD2. The J segment lost 3 bases and the V segment lost 0 bases, leaving 11 bases of the junction unmatched. From germline, CDR1 is LGHDT and CDR2 YNNKEL (reference sequence). The CDR3 contains 18 residues. CDR3 DNA sequence: TGTGCCAGCAGCCAAGATCTATTGTCTAGCGGGACCAAAGAGACCCAGTACTTC. Its protein product is CASSQDLLSSGTKETQYF.

This clone was detected ten times or more. The rearrangement uses TRBV7-9 and TRBJ2-5; unclear D gene. The CDR3 consists of 14 residues. The V and J ends lost 2 bases and 6 bases respectively, with 13 bases between them. Germline CDR1 is SEHNR and CDR2 is FQNEAQ (reference sequence). In DNA form, the CDR3 reads TGTGCCAGCAGCTTATTAGCCTCTCGGCAGACCCAGTACTTC. Translation: CASSLLASRQTQYF.

This clone was seen at least ten times. The rearrangement joins TRBV12-3 or TRBV12-4 to TRBJ1-6; 8 positions match TRBD1. Trimming cost V 7 bases and J 10 bases; bases outside gene matches: 12. This CDR3 region has 15 residues. CDR3 loop: CASTGQGVLWSPLHF. CDR3 nucleotide sequence: TGTGCCAGCACCGGACAGGGTGTGTTGTGGTCACCCCTCCACTTT.

The sample holds many counts of this clone. The V gene is TRBV7-3, the J gene TRBJ2-5; the D is unclear. Trimming stripped 0 bases from V and 5 bases from J, with 16 bases between. The germline gives CDR1 SGHTA, CDR2 FQGTGA. This CDR3 has 16 amino acids. CDR3 in amino acids: CASSLTGLGSRETQYF. For the CDR3, the DNA is TGTGCCAGCAGCTTAACCGGCTTGGGGTCTCGGGAGACCCAGTACTTC.

Many counts were recorded for this clone. Being one base from a much bigger clone, this may be a read error. The gene calls are TRBV6-1 and TRBJ1-1; 8 bases line up with TRBD1. With V trimmed by 7 bases and J by 10 bases, 11 bases remained unmatched. Germline lookup yields CDR1 MNHNS and CDR2 SASEGT. This CDR3 contains 13 residues. The CDR3: CASIPGQGGAAFF. Here the CDR3 DNA reads TGTGCCAGCATCCCCGGACAGGGTGGAGCAGCTTTCTTT.

Many counts were recorded for this clone. The chain links TRBV5-1 to TRBJ1-2; D perhaps matches TRBD1 (5 bases). Germline V gene sequence: CDR1 SGHRS, CDR2 YFSETQ. The CDR3 totals 13 residues. Trimming removed 5 bases at V and 6 bases at J, with 14 bases between. CDR3 nucleotides: TGCGCCAGCAGGGGGGGTGAGGCGGATGGCTACACCTTC. It specifies CASRGGEADGYTF.

Points on this clone: The junction departs from the called germline gene at one end, perhaps through a read error. This chain joins TRBV29-1 and TRBJ1-1, with D maybe TRBD1 (6 bases). Germline assignment: CDR1 SQVTM and CDR2 ANQGSEA. The CDR3 consists of 14 residues. CDR3 residues: CSVGTSKMNIEAFF. The CDR3 nucleotides read TGCAGCGTCGGGACATCCAAGATGAACATTGAAGCTTTCTTT.

The rearrangement links TRBV6-2 or TRBV6-3 to TRBJ1-2, with D maybe TRBD1 (5 bases). Deletions cut 0 bases from V and 7 bases from J, with 15 bases between. Germline CDR1 MNHEY, CDR2 SVGEGT. The CDR3 is 15 amino acids. The CDR3 loop is CASSYSTAQGLGYTF. The CDR3 nucleotides are TGTGCCAGCAGTTACTCGACGGCTCAGGGCCTTGGCTACACCTTC.

This chain links TRBV4-2 with TRBJ2-7; 7 bases line up with TRBD2. The CDR3 is made up of 15 amino acids. The germline gives CDR1 LGHNA, CDR2 YNFKEQ. The J segment lost 2 bases and the V segment lost 0 bases, leaving 4 bases of the junction unmatched. The CDR3 DNA sequence: TGTGCCAGCAGCCAAGAGAACAGCGGGGCCTACGAGCAGTACTTC. As protein: CASSQENSGAYEQYF.

This clone was detected ten times or more. V gene TRBV10-2 combines with J gene TRBJ1-1, with D unclear. This CDR3 comprises 14 residues. V was trimmed by 3 bases and J by 2 bases, leaving 10 bases between them. The germline CDR1 and CDR2 sequences are WSHSY and SAAADI. CDR3 bases: TGCGCCAGCAGTGACCGCCCGGGAAACACTGAAGCTTTCTTT. This gives the protein CASSDRPGNTEAFF.

This clone was detected ten times or more. The rearrangement joins TRBV7-2 to TRBJ1-1, with no clear D. The CDR3 contains 14 residues. V lost 3 bases, J lost 0 bases, and 8 bases lay in between. Germline CDR1 and CDR2: SGHTA and FQGNSA. The CDR3 loop reads CASSFTALNTEAFF. DNA of the CDR3: TGTGCCAGCAGCTTCACGGCCTTGAACACTGAAGCTTTCTTT.

This clone was seen at least ten times. The genes are TRBV30 and TRBJ2-2; D not resolved. V was clipped by 1 base and J by 2 bases, with 5 bases between them. The CDR3 length is 13 residues. Germline assignment: CDR1 GTSNPN and CDR2 SVGIG (reference sequence). In nucleotides, the CDR3 is TGTGCCTGGAGTGCTTTTAACACCGGGGAGCTGTTTTTT. Translated, it gives CAWSAFNTGELFF.

In this sample, this clone turned up a few times. V is TRBV6-1 and J is TRBJ2-7; D may be TRBD1 (6 bases). CDR3 length equals 13 residues. With 5 bases removed from V and 5 bases from J, the gap between germline ends came to 13 bases. The germline V gene has CDR1 MNHNS and CDR2 SASEGT. CDR3 DNA: TGTGCCAGCAGTCCGGGACATGGCAACGAGCAGTACTTC. It specifies CASSPGHGNEQYF.

This clone was picked up many times. A much larger clonotype is one base distant, so this may be a read error. Other DNA sequences in the same sample also yield this CDR3. The rearrangement links TRBV30 to TRBJ2-7; D may be TRBD1 (6 bases). CDR3 size: 14 residues. CDR1 is GTSNPN, CDR2 SVGIG, per germline (reference sequence). With 2 bases removed from V and 3 bases from J, the gap between germline ends came to 14 bases. In DNA, the CDR3 is TGTGCCTGGAGTCCTTCCGGGACACTCTACGAGCAGTACTTC. Amino acids: CAWSPSGTLYEQYF.